This TCR beta chain was obtained from a study of regulatory T cells in long-lasting Graves disease. Investigators prepared the TCR beta libraries by applying iRepertoire HTBI primers and Arm-PCR of CDR3 regions. Original data processing: Across the samples, identification revealed about 62 TRBV and some 14 TRBJ segments. From the multiplex PCR reads, TCRdb called clonotypes with MiXCR, one entry per CDR3 protein. The V and J calls and clone size are TCRdb's, not the authors'. Here the sample spans about 290,000 distinct CDR3 sequences, around a fifth being singletons. Germline assignment: CDR1 SQVTM and CDR2 ANQGSEA. V was cut by 2 bases and J by 0 bases, with 14 bases left in between. This CDR3 is 15 amino acids long. Regarding this clonotype: What it binds is not known.

Study-level findings and limits: TCR diversity was lower in persistent Graves' patients than in newly diagnosed ones. Relative to new patients (roughly 970), persistent patients exhibited greater sharing of public clonotypes (about 2,700).

Stated time point: persistent/refractory GD, antithyroid drugs over 5 years with positive TRAb. Following extraction of RNA from PBMCs, that RNA was used to make the TCR library. This sequence originates from a female donor with Graves disease. The rearrangement links TRBV29-1 to TRBJ2-7, with D maybe TRBD1 (6 bases). The material sequenced was peripheral blood mononuclear cells (PBMCs), taken when the disease was refractory, from a patient treated with antithyroid drugs. The CDR3 DNA reads TGCAGCGTTGAAACTAGGGACACAAACTCCTACGAGCAGTACTTC. This translates into CSVETRDTNSYEQYF.